This TCR beta chain was documented in a study of blood T cell repertoires in COVID-19. In the original workflow: Nucleated cell number was recorded as an estimate derived from reference gene primer amplification. Libraries were prepared by immunoSEQ multiplex PCR; TCRdb keeps only in-frame clonotypes and omits some of them. That table supplies the V and J calls and clone size; D and trimming were determined from the DNA. The sample holds more than 150,000 clones, 81% seen once. Only a few counts were recorded for this clone. The CDR3 is 14 residues long. Trimming removed 6 bases from V and 0 bases from J; junction bases left unmatched: 4. CDR1 and CDR2 (germline): MNHNY, SVGAGI (reference sequence).

The sequenced sample was peripheral blood. The genes are TRBV6-6 and TRBJ1-2; the match to TRBD1 covers 7 bases. The receptor comes from an elderly woman with COVID-19, enrolled during active disease. CDR3 in amino acids: CASRGQEANYGYTF. DNA of the CDR3: TGTGCCAGCAGAGGACAGGAAGCTAACTATGGCTACACCTTC.